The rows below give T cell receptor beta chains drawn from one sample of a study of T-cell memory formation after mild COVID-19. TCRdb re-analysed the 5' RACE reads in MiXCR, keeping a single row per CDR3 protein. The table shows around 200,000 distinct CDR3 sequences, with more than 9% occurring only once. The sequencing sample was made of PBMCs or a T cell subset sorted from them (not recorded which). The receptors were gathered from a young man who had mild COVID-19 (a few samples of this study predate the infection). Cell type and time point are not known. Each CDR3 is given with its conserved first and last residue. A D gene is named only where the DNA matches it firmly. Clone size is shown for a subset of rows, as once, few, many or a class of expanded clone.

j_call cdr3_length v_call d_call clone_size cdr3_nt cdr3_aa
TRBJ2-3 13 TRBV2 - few TGTGGTGCCGGGACAGTCCAGGGAGGTACGCAGTATTTT CGAGTVQGGTQYF
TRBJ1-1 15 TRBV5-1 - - TGCGCCAGCAGCGGTGGGGGGGGGCTGGAGACTGAAGCTTTCTTT CASSGGGGLETEAFF
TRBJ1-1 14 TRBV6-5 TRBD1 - TGTGCCAGCAATCCGGGACAGGTCAGGACTGAAGCTTTCTTT CASNPGQVRTEAFF
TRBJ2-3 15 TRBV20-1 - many TGCAGTGCCCCCCCTGGGGGATCTTCGACAGATACGCAGTATTTT CSAPPGGSSTDTQYF
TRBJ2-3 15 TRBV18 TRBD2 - TGTGCCAGCTCACCTTCTAGCGGGGGAGGAGATACGCAGTATTTT CASSPSSGGGDTQYF
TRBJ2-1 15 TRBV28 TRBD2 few TGTGCCAGCAGCCTACCTAGCGGGGGGGCCAGTGAGCAGTTCTTC CASSLPSGGASEQFF
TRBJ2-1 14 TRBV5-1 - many TGCGCCAGCCGGGCGGGAACATCCTACAATGAGCAGTTCTTC CASRAGTSYNEQFF
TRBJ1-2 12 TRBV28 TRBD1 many TGTGCCAGCACTCAGGGGGGCGTAGGCTACACCTTC CASTQGGVGYTF
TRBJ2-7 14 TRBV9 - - TGTGCCAGCAGCGTAGAACCAGGGCTGTACGAGCAGTACTTC CASSVEPGLYEQYF
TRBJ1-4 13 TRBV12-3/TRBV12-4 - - TGTGCCAGCAGTTTCCAAACAGATGAAAAACTGTTTTTT CASSFQTDEKLFF
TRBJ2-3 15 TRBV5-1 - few TGCGCCAGCAGCTTAGGGGTTGGACAGCCAGATACGCAGTATTTT CASSLGVGQPDTQYF
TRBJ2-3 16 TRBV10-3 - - TGTGCCATCAGTGAGTCTCTCCACCCCAGCACAGATACGCAGTATTTT CAISESLHPSTDTQYF
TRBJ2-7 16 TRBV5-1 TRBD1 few TGCGCCAGCAGCTCGCGAAGCAGGGGGCACGACGGCGAGCAGTACTTC CASSSRSRGHDGEQYF
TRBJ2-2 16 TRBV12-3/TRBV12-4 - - TGTGCCAGCAGTTTTCTCGCTGGGCAGATCACCGGGGAGCTGTTTTTT CASSFLAGQITGELFF
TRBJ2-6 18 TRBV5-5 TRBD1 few TGTGCCAGCAGCTTGGAAGGGACAGGGGTTACTGGGGCCAACGTCCTGACTTTC CASSLEGTGVTGANVLTF
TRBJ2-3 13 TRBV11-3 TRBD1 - TGTGCCAGCAGCTTCAGGGACAGCGATACGCAGTATTTT CASSFRDSDTQYF
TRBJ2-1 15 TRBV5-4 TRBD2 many TGTGCCAGCAGCTTGGGCGGGGGGTCTTACAATGAGCAGTTCTTC CASSLGGGSYNEQFF
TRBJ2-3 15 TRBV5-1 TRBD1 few TGCGCCAGCAGCTTGCAGGGGGCGAAGTCGGATACGCAGTATTTT CASSLQGAKSDTQYF
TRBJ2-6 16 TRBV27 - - TGTGCCAGCAGTTTATACAGGGACTCTGGGGCCAACGTCCTGACTTTC CASSLYRDSGANVLTF
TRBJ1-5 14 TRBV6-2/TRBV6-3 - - TGTGCCAGCAGACAGGGCTATAGCAATCAGCCCCAGCATTTT CASRQGYSNQPQHF
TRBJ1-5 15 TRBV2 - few TGTGCCAGCAGTGAAGCGCTAGGGCGCAATCAGCCCCAGCATTTT CASSEALGRNQPQHF
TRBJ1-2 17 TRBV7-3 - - TGTGCCAGCAGCTTAGCCCCTCCGACGGGGTCCGCGTGGGGCTACACCTTC CASSLAPPTGSAWGYTF
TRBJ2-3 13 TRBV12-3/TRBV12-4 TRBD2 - TGTGCCAGCAGAGCGGGGGGGGTCTTTACGCAGTATTTT CASRAGGVFTQYF
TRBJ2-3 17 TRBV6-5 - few TGTGCCAGCTGCCCCTGGGGGTCGAGGGGCCTTGGGGATACGCAGTATTTT CASCPWGSRGLGDTQYF